The rows below give T cell receptor beta chains drawn from one sample of a study of beta chain features in type 1 diabetes. Produced via immunoSEQ multiplex PCR; TCRdb's table is partial and in-frame only. The repertoire holds over 700,000 clones, with roughly a sixth as singletons. Sample: naive CD4+ T cells from blood. Every receptor here comes from a woman in her late teens or twenties in good health. The CDR3 runs from the conserved cysteine through the conserved F or W. Each record gives: J gene, clone size, D gene, V gene, CDR3 protein, CDR3 DNA. The D gene is left open where the match is weak. The size of a clone is reported for some rows only, either as once, few or many, or as a class for expanded clones.

TRBJ1-2,few,-,TRBV27,CASSLSRGVTSYGYTF,TGTGCCAGCAGTTTAAGTCGGGGGGTTACCTCCTATGGCTACACCTTC
TRBJ2-1,few,-,TRBV7-6,CASSPGNNEQFF,TGTGCCAGCAGCCCGGGAAACAATGAGCAGTTCTTC
TRBJ2-7,-,TRBD2,TRBV28,CASSSPSSGSVYEQYF,TGTGCCAGCAGTTCCCCATCTAGCGGGAGTGTCTACGAGCAGTACTTC
TRBJ1-5,-,-,TRBV6-1,CASSENQRGGANQPQHF,TGTGCCAGCAGTGAAAATCAAAGGGGAGGCGCCAATCAGCCCCAGCATTTT
TRBJ2-1,few,-,TRBV11-2,CASSLGPGEQFF,TGTGCCAGCAGCTTAGGCCCAGGGGAGCAGTTCTTC
TRBJ2-5,few,TRBD1,TRBV5-6,CASSADRVETQYF,TGTGCCAGCAGCGCCGACAGGGTGGAGACCCAGTACTTC
TRBJ1-2,few,-,TRBV11-2,CASSPTTGSSVGYTF,TGTGCCAGCAGCCCAACCACAGGGTCATCCGTCGGCTACACCTTC
TRBJ1-1,few,-,TRBV18,CASSRQENTEAFF,TGTGCCAGCTCACGACAGGAAAACACTGAAGCTTTCTTT
TRBJ1-5,-,-,TRBV6-1,CASSRQEDQPQHF,TGTGCCAGCAGTCGACAGGAGGATCAGCCCCAGCATTTT
TRBJ2-3,-,-,TRBV7-2,CASSTQLEDTQYF,TGTGCCAGCAGCACCCAACTTGAAGATACGCAGTATTTT
TRBJ2-5,few,TRBD1,TRBV23-1,CASSQETDRGREEQYF,TGCGCCAGCAGTCAAGAAACCGACAGGGGACGTGAAGAGCAGTACTTC